This T cell receptor (beta chain) was identified in a study of blood T cell repertoires in COVID-19 (dated by TCRdb to between 2020 and 2021). Notes on the research overall: Collaborator samples came from the United States, Italy and Spain and covered acute and convalescent phases of COVID-19. Nearly every sample came with metadata listing a de-identified subject ID, COVID-19 status, age in years and sex. The repertoires were released in a freely available public database meant as a resource for research on the immune response to SARS-CoV-2. The samples were drawn from two sources: the first 160 participants of the ongoing ImmuneRACE study, and fewer than 1,500 subjects contributed by 6 global collaborators. HLA class I and class II types, where available, came from metadata supplied by the sample provider rather than from assay-based typing. The dataset comprised deeply sampled blood TCRbeta repertoires from subjects exposed to, actively infected with, or recovered from COVID-19. The material from the prospective study consisted of cDNA or gDNA derived from T cells, B-cell-depleted T cells, or PBMCs. Results the study describes overall, beyond this receptor: How much clinical and demographic metadata was included differed by source and by participant, and the metadata was provided uncurated.

Each collaborating institution followed its own protocols to collect whole blood in K2EDTA tubes. For TCRbeta analysis, collaborators shipped samples as frozen whole blood, isolated PBMCs, or DNA extracted from either of those sample types. Reading the germline V gene gives CDR1 LGHNT and CDR2 FRNRAP. The CDR3 measures 14 amino acids from cysteine to phenylalanine. Solely the CDR3 DNA is kept, with 42 bases framed from the first base. V is trimmed back by 1 base and J by 13 bases, and the junction contains 4 bases that no gene match accounts for. TCRbeta CDR3 regions were amplified from genomic DNA using the immunoSEQ Assay, a bias-controlled multiplex PCR. From the authors' description of their analysis: Nucleated cell counts per sample were estimated from amplification of reference gene primers within the assay. To quantify the absolute abundance of each unique TCRbeta CDR3 rearrangement, sequence reads were collapsed and filtered. For each sample, productive Simpson clonality was calculated as the square root of Simpson's diversity index across productive rearrangements. The table comes from immuneACCESS by way of TCRdb, which keeps in-frame sequences with V and J called. Part of the clones is missing from these tables; in studies checked, under half for an unresolved V gene and the rest for unknown reasons. The DNA was the basis for D and trimming; V, J and clone size are from that table. The sample table records over 150,000 clones; roughly 86% of these occur just once. Together, the top ten hold 2.5% to 3.5% of the sample.

Remarks on this clone: The target of this receptor is not known. Base qualities are missing; no much larger clone stands one base away.

The specimen sequenced was peripheral blood. The rearrangement joined TRBV12-5 to TRBJ2-4, with 13 bases matching TRBD2. The receptor's source is a man in his forties with active or convalescent COVID-19. The nucleotide sequence is given as TGTGCTAGTGGTTTGGGACTAGCGGGGGGTAAACAGTACTTC. Its protein product is CASGLGLAGGKQYF.